The 32 T cell receptor beta chains presented below share a single source sample, sequenced in a study of cytomegalovirus exposure and HLA in healthy donors. The study ran its PCR with 60 Vbeta and 13 Jbeta primers. The assay was immunoSEQ multiplex PCR, and TCRdb's table has in-frame clones only and misses some. Among under 200,000 clones, about 65% were seen once, and the ten largest hold about 1.4%. Sequenced material: PBMCs. All receptors come from a girl between 10 and 17 years old in good health and CMV-seronegative.

The chain has TRBV7-8 and TRBJ2-2; tentative D call: TRBD1 (6 bases). The V and J ends lost 6 bases and 7 bases respectively, with 24 bases between them. Per germline, CDR1 SGHVS and CDR2 FQNEAQ. The CDR3 totals 17 residues. The CDR3 spells CASRPGQTAHGGGELFF. The CDR3 DNA follows: TGTGCCAGCAGGCCGGGACAAACAGCACACGGAGGCGGGGAGCTGTTTTTT.

This clone was detected a few times. The chain couples TRBV6-6 to TRBJ1-1, with D possibly TRBD1 on 5 matching bases. V lost 7 bases to trimming and J lost 4 bases, with 16 bases between them. Germline-derived CDR1 and CDR2 are MNHNY and SVGAGI (reference sequence). This CDR3 comprises 14 residues. DNA of the CDR3: TGTGCCAGCACCTGGGGAGGGGCCCTCACTGAAGCTTTCTTT. As protein: CASTWGGALTEAFF.

V is TRBV6-6 and J is TRBJ1-3; 8 positions agree with TRBD1. From germline, CDR1 is MNHNY and CDR2 SVGAGI (reference sequence). CDR3 length: 14 residues. V lost 7 bases to trimming and J lost 6 bases; unmatched junction nucleotides: 8. The CDR3 reads CASNPGQGPNTIYF. DNA of the CDR3: TGTGCCAGCAACCCCGGACAGGGCCCAAACACCATATATTTT.

The chain joins TRBV5-6 to TRBJ2-3; TRBD2 aligns across 14 bases. Germline V gene data show CDR1 as SGHDT and CDR2 as YYEEEE. J gave up 2 bases and V 7 bases, and 9 bases lay outside the gene matches. This CDR3 contains 17 residues. The CDR3 region has the DNA TGTGCCAGCGGTAGGACTAGCGGGGGGACCTACACAGATACGCAGTATTTT. Its protein product is CASGRTSGGTYTDTQYF. The entire variable domain, with the rest obtained from reference TRBV5-6 and TRBJ2-3, is as follows: DAGVTQSPTHLIKTRGQQVTLRCSPKSGHDTVSWYQQALGQGPQFIFQYYEEEERQRGNFPDRFSGHQFPNYSSELNVNALLLGDSALYLCASGRTSGGTYTDTQYFGPGTRLTVL.

V usage is TRBV4-1 and J usage is TRBJ1-1; unclear D gene. This CDR3 is 13 amino acids long. The germline gives CDR1 MGHRA, CDR2 YSYEKL. V was shortened by 4 bases and J by 4 bases, with 10 bases between the two germline ends. The CDR3 loop is CASSRRGVTEAFF. In nucleotides, the CDR3 is TGCGCCAGCAGCCGCCGGGGTGTCACTGAAGCTTTCTTT.

This clone was counted a few times. J is TRBJ1-1 and V is TRBV27; TRBD1 is a possible D gene (6 bases). The CDR3 consists of 16 residues. Germline CDR1 MNHEY, CDR2 SMNVEV (reference sequence). V dropped 2 bases and J dropped 5 bases, with 18 bases sitting between them. The CDR3 is CASSLPTTGKGTEAFF. CDR3 nucleotide sequence: TGTGCCAGCAGTTTACCCACTACAGGGAAGGGGACTGAAGCTTTCTTT.

This chain joins TRBV6-4 and TRBJ2-2; D call uncertain. Germline-derived CDR1 and CDR2 are MRHNA and SNTAGT. The CDR3 has 14 residues. V gave up 1 base and J gave up 7 bases, with 10 bases separating them. The chain's CDR3 is CASSDLGTGGELFF. In nucleotides, the CDR3 is TGTGCCAGCAGTGACTTGGGTACGGGCGGGGAGCTGTTTTTT.

The V gene is TRBV7-3, the J gene TRBJ2-3; no firm D call. The CDR3 has 12 residues. CDR1 is SGHTA, CDR2 FQGTGA, per germline. V was clipped by 3 bases and J by 4 bases, with 5 bases between them. The chain's CDR3 is CASSFESDTQYF. The CDR3 nucleotides are TGTGCCAGCAGCTTTGAGTCAGATACGCAGTATTTT.

In nucleotides, the CDR3 is TGTGCCAGCAGCCAAGGGGAATACAGGGAGAACACTGAAGCTTTCTTT. Its protein product is CASSQGEYRENTEAFF. The chain recombines TRBV7-9 with TRBJ1-1, with a tentative D call TRBD1 (6 bases). Germline loops: CDR1 SEHNR, CDR2 FQNEAQ (reference sequence). V was shortened by 5 bases and J by 1 base, with 17 bases between the two germline ends. The CDR3 length is 16 residues.

This sequence joins TRBV2 and TRBJ1-3; 7 nucleotides agree with TRBD1. The germline gives CDR1 SNHLY, CDR2 FYNNEI. The CDR3 is 18 residues long. Trimming at V came to 2 bases and at J to 3 bases, leaving 13 bases not matched to a gene. CDR3 in amino acids: CASSERTRQGLGGNTIYF. The CDR3 DNA is TGTGCCAGCAGTGAAAGAACCCGACAGGGATTAGGTGGAAACACCATATATTTT.

The rearrangement joins TRBV6-5 to TRBJ2-7, with 11 bases fitting TRBD1. The germline V gene has CDR1 MNHEY and CDR2 SVGAGI. The CDR3 spans 14 residues. Trimming at V came to 6 bases and at J to 2 bases, leaving 3 bases not matched to a gene. This chain's CDR3 is CASSGQGATYEQYF. The DNA for the CDR3 is TGTGCCAGCAGCGGACAGGGGGCTACCTACGAGCAGTACTTC.

In this sample, this clone turned up once. The chain carries TRBV9 and TRBJ1-4; D unresolved. The V end lost 2 bases, the J end lost 4 bases, and 6 bases lay between the germline ends. From germline, CDR1 is SGDLS and CDR2 YYNGEE. The CDR3 contains 13 residues. The chain's CDR3 is CASSVDNNEKLFF. CDR3 coding DNA: TGTGCCAGCAGCGTCGACAATAATGAAAAACTGTTTTTT.

This sequence joins TRBV6-5 and TRBJ1-1, with D possibly being TRBD1 (6 bases). The CDR3 length is 16 residues. V was pared by 2 bases and J by 2 bases, with 15 bases between. Germline assignment: CDR1 MNHEY and CDR2 SVGAGI. CDR3 nucleotides: TGTGCCAGCAGTTACCCAACGGGGGGCCCTAACACTGAAGCTTTCTTT. It translates to CASSYPTGGPNTEAFF.

This clone was recorded a few times. The chain recombines TRBV4-1 with TRBJ1-1; no reliable D call. The CDR3 loop spans 19 amino acids. CDR1 is MGHRA and CDR2 is YSYEKL in the germline V gene. Trimming left V 0 bases short and J 1 base short, with 21 bases between. The chain's CDR3 is CASSQERARNDSKNTEAFF. The CDR3 bases are TGCGCCAGCAGCCAAGAGAGGGCTAGGAACGACTCCAAGAACACTGAAGCTTTCTTT.

This chain joins TRBV5-6 and TRBJ2-7, with 8 bases aligning to TRBD1. V lost 4 bases to trimming and J lost 4 bases; unmatched junction nucleotides: 13. There are 16 residues in the CDR3. Germline V lookup: CDR1 SGHDT, CDR2 YYEEEE. The CDR3 region has the DNA TGTGCCAGCAGCCTGGGGGTCACAGGGGGTGCTTACGAGCAGTACTTC. This sequence encodes CASSLGVTGGAYEQYF.

The rearrangement joins TRBV12-5 to TRBJ2-4; D is possibly TRBD1 (6 bases). Per germline, CDR1 LGHNT and CDR2 FRNRAP. The CDR3 loop spans 14 amino acids. V lost 7 bases, J lost 7 bases, and 17 bases lay in between. The CDR3 loop reads CASAPGHGMNIQYF. In DNA, the CDR3 is TGTGCTAGTGCCCCGGGACATGGGATGAACATTCAGTACTTC.

In regard to this clone: Other DNA sequences in this sample translate to the same CDR3. The rearrangement uses TRBV29-1 and TRBJ2-2; possibly TRBD2 for D (7 bases). Germline values: CDR1 SQVTM, CDR2 ANQGSEA. The CDR3 has 15 amino acids. With 6 bases removed from V and 5 bases from J, the gap between germline ends came to 19 bases. The CDR3 nucleotides read TGCAGCGTGGGGGGGGGAGGGGGGAAGACCGGGGAGCTGTTTTTT. Translated, it gives CSVGGGGGKTGELFF.

This clone has a handful of counts. The same CDR3 arises from other DNA sequences in this sample as well. This chain uses TRBV18 with TRBJ2-5; D is ambiguous. V was shortened by 3 bases and J by 5 bases, with 7 bases between the two germline ends. The CDR3 is 12 residues long. Germline V CDR1 and CDR2: KGHSH, LQKENI. The CDR3 region is CASSPTGETQYF. As DNA, the CDR3 is TGTGCCAGCTCACCTACCGGGGAGACCCAGTACTTC.

This clone has a handful of counts. CDR3 amino acids: CASSLSGRGGNEQFF. CDR3 DNA: TGTGCCAGCAGTTTGTCCGGGAGGGGTGGGAATGAGCAGTTCTTC. The rearrangement uses TRBV2 and TRBJ2-1, with 8 bases fitting TRBD2. The CDR3 length is 15 residues. The V gene end was trimmed by 5 bases and the J gene end by 7 bases; junction bases not matched to a gene: 10. Germline CDR1 and CDR2: SNHLY and FYNNEI.

V usage is TRBV5-1 and J usage is TRBJ1-5; perhaps TRBD1 as D (6 bases). The germline V gene encodes CDR1 SGHRS and CDR2 YFSETQ. V lost 2 bases to trimming and J lost 7 bases, with 25 bases between them. The CDR3 sequence is 18 residues long. The DNA for the CDR3 is TGCGCCAGCAGCTTTAGTGGGGGCCGCACCGTGTTATTGCAGCCCCAGCATTTT. Translated: CASSFSGGRTVLLQPQHF. Complete variable domain (other parts from reference TRBV5-1 and TRBJ1-5): KAGVTQTPRYLIKTRGQQVTLSCSPISGHRSVSWYQQTPGQGLQFLFEYFSETQRNKGNFPGRFSGRQFSNSRSEMNVSTLELGDSALYLCASSFSGGRTVLLQPQHFGDGTRLSIL.

This clone was detected only a few times. The chain couples TRBV14 to TRBJ1-1; D uncertain. Germline-derived CDR1 and CDR2 are SGHDN and FVKESK. Trimming left V 0 bases short and J 9 bases short, with 11 bases between. This CDR3 region has 13 residues. CDR3 protein: CASSQDLTGKAFF. The CDR3 region has the DNA TGTGCCAGCAGCCAAGATCTGACGGGAAAAGCTTTCTTT.

V gene TRBV6-1 combines with J gene TRBJ2-2; D gene ambiguous. Trimming stripped 5 bases from V and 7 bases from J, with 8 bases between. Germline V gene sequence: CDR1 MNHNS, CDR2 SASEGT. The CDR3 runs to 12 residues. CDR3 protein: CASSLSFGELFF. The CDR3 DNA follows: TGTGCCAGCAGTCTTTCTTTCGGGGAGCTGTTTTTT.

This chain links TRBV9 with TRBJ2-2; the match to TRBD2 covers 13 bases. This CDR3 has 15 amino acids. From germline, CDR1 is SGDLS and CDR2 YYNGEE. Trimming took 0 bases from V and 8 from J; bases not matched to a gene: 1. This chain's CDR3 is CASSVGTSGGGELFF. The CDR3 bases are TGTGCCAGCAGCGTAGGGACTAGCGGGGGAGGGGAGCTGTTTTTT.

The chain has TRBV9 and TRBJ1-3, with TRBD1 matching 9 bases. The CDR3 sequence is 14 residues long. Germline CDR1 is SGDLS and CDR2 is YYNGEE. V lost 2 bases and J lost 4; bases outside the gene matches: 1. The CDR3 nucleotides read TGTGCCAGCAGCGTGGGACAGGGCGGAAACACCATATATTTT. The encoded protein is CASSVGQGGNTIYF.

The chain recombines TRBV4-1 with TRBJ2-7, with D unclear. The CDR3 is 13 residues long. Trimming pared 3 bases from V and 2 bases from J, leaving 8 bases between. In germline, CDR1 is MGHRA, CDR2 YSYEKL. CDR3: CASSQGSTYEQYF. CDR3 nucleotides: TGCGCCAGCAGCCAGGGCAGCACCTACGAGCAGTACTTC.

This sequence joins TRBV9 and TRBJ1-2; maybe TRBD1 (5 bases). Germline V lookup: CDR1 SGDLS, CDR2 YYNGEE. The CDR3 is 14 amino acids. The V end lost 0 bases, the J end lost 8 bases, and 14 bases lay between the germline ends. CDR3 in DNA: TGTGCCAGCAGCGTAGAAGCGACTGGGGGGGGCTACACCTTC. Its protein is CASSVEATGGGYTF.

The gene calls are TRBV9 and TRBJ2-1; 10 positions match TRBD2. The CDR3 runs 16 residues. Looked up from germline, CDR1 is SGDLS and CDR2 is YYNGEE. V was pared by 3 bases and J by 4 bases, with 7 bases of the junction left unmatched. The CDR3, as DNA: TGTGCCAGCAGCGCTCGCCTAGCGGGGGCTTACAATGAGCAGTTCTTC. It encodes CASSARLAGAYNEQFF.

This clone has only one observation. V usage is TRBV5-4 and J usage is TRBJ2-1; 7 positions agree with TRBD1. Germline CDR1 and CDR2: SGHNT and YYREEE (reference sequence). This CDR3 has 15 amino acids. Trimming removed 4 bases from V and 3 bases from J; junction bases left unmatched: 7. The CDR3 spells CASSDGQAIYNEQFF. The CDR3 nucleotides are TGTGCCAGCAGCGATGGACAGGCTATCTACAATGAGCAGTTCTTC.

This clone came up a few times. The chain uses TRBV10-1 and TRBJ1-5; D not certain. Germline V lookup: CDR1 WNHNN, CDR2 SYGVQD (reference sequence). The CDR3 covers 13 residues. The V gene lost 3 bases and the J gene lost 4 bases, with 7 bases spanning the gap. In nucleotides, the CDR3 is TGCGCCAGCAGTGACCAGAGGAATCAGCCCCAGCATTTT. It is translated as CASSDQRNQPQHF.

The rearrangement joins TRBV6-4 to TRBJ2-2; D uncertain. From germline, CDR1 is MRHNA and CDR2 SNTAGT. V was clipped by 0 bases and J by 5 bases, with 7 bases between them. The CDR3 covers 14 residues. CDR3 coding DNA: TGTGCCAGCAGTGACTCGTCTAGTACCGGGGAGCTGTTTTTT. Its protein is CASSDSSSTGELFF.

A note on this clone: One end of the junction varies from germline; a read error may be responsible. The rearrangement links TRBV7-8 to TRBJ1-2; tentative D call: TRBD1 (6 bases). Germline V CDR1 and CDR2: SGHVS, FQNEAQ. The CDR3 loop spans 12 amino acids. This CDR3 reads CASSLAQGQPNF. For the CDR3, the DNA is TGTGCCAGCAGCTTAGCGCAAGGACAGCCAAACTTC.

The V gene is TRBV11-3, the J gene TRBJ1-3, with 9 bases that match TRBD1. The V gene's germline CDR1 is SGHNT and CDR2 YENEEA. Trimming removed 5 bases from V and 3 bases from J; junction bases left unmatched: 5. The CDR3 is made up of 15 amino acids. Here the CDR3 DNA reads TGTGCCAGCAGCCGGACAGGGGCGAATGGAAACACCATATATTTT. As protein: CASSRTGANGNTIYF.